This T cell receptor (beta chain) was retrieved from a study of T cells in Graves' hyperthyroidism and ophthalmopathy. Looked up from germline, CDR1 is SGHVS and CDR2 is FNYEAQ. J lost 3 bases, V lost 8 bases, and 9 bases had no gene match. The CDR3 is 15 amino acids. There were TCR beta CDR3 regions amplified from RNA transcripts. HTBI primers were used for first-round RT-PCR of the TCR CDR3. TCRdb called the multiplex PCR reads again in MiXCR, with one record for every CDR3 protein. Of approximately 870,000 distinct CDR3 sequences in the sample, over 35% were seen once. This rearrangement joins TRBV7-6 to TRBJ1-4; 7 bases agree with TRBD1. Source material: blood. This clonotype originated in a man in his late teens or twenties with Graves' hyperthyroidism. For the CDR3, the DNA is TGTGCCAGCTGCCCGACAGGGCTGGCTAATGAAAAACTGTTTTTT. It specifies CASCPTGLANEKLFF.